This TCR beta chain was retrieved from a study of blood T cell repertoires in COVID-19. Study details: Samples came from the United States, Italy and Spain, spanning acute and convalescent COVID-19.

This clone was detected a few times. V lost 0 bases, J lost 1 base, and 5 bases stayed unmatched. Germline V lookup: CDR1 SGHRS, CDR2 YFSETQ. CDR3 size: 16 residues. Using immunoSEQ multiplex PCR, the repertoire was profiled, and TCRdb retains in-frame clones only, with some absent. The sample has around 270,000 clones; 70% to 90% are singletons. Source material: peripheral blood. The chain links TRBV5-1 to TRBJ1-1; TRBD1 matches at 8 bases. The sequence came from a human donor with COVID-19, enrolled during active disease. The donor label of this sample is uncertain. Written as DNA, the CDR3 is TGCGCCAGCAGCTTGGAGGGGACAGGCTCGAACACTGAAGCTTTCTTT. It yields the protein CASSLEGTGSNTEAFF.